The next 23 T cell receptor beta chains were all read from a single sample in a study of beta chain features in type 1 diabetes. All of the isolated RNA was reverse transcribed, so expressed TCRB transcripts were sequenced. TCRdb's copy holds only in-frame clones and misses some; the assay was immunoSEQ multiplex PCR. This sample has roughly 300,000 clones, with around 15% found just once. The material sequenced was central memory CD4+ T cells from blood. The receptors shown here come from a man in his thirties or forties in good health.

This clone was seen a few times. The chain links TRBV27 to TRBJ1-1; 7 nucleotides match TRBD1. Germline CDR1 and CDR2: MNHEY and SMNVEV (reference sequence). This CDR3 has 13 amino acids. The trim removed 10 bases at V and 1 base at J, leaving 6 bases unmatched. The CDR3 region has the DNA TGTGCCATCACCGGGACAGAGAACACTGAAGCTTTCTTT. It specifies CAITGTENTEAFF.

The chain employs TRBV30 and TRBJ1-5, with no clear D. Trimming removed 0 bases from V and 2 bases from J, with 5 bases in between. Germline assignment: CDR1 GTSNPN and CDR2 SVGIG (reference sequence). This CDR3 has 13 residues. This CDR3 reads CAWSVTRNQPQHF. For the CDR3, the DNA is TGTGCCTGGAGTGTAACCCGCAATCAGCCCCAGCATTTT.

The rearrangement uses TRBV5-1 and TRBJ2-2; 7 nucleotides line up with TRBD1. Germline assignment: CDR1 SGHRS and CDR2 YFSETQ. The CDR3 length is 16 residues. The V and J ends lost 5 bases and 0 bases, in that order; junction bases with no gene match: 7. The CDR3, as DNA: TGCGCCAGCAGGACCACAGGGGCCTCGAACACCGGGGAGCTGTTTTTT. The encoded protein is CASRTTGASNTGELFF.

This clone was seen many times. The J gene is TRBJ2-2, the V gene TRBV7-3; 8 bases agree with TRBD2. The CDR3 is made up of 17 amino acids. Germline V gene lookup returns CDR1 SGHTA and CDR2 FQGTGA. J lost 5 bases, V lost 5 bases, and 13 bases had no gene match. The CDR3 coding sequence is TGTGCCAGCAGCCCGAACCCGGGACTAGGTTCGACCGGGGAGCTGTTTTTT. Its translation: CASSPNPGLGSTGELFF.

In this sample, this clone turned up many times. V is TRBV29-1 and J is TRBJ1-1, with D unclear. Germline V gives CDR1 SQVTM, CDR2 ANQGSEA. The CDR3 is made up of 12 amino acids. Trimming removed 5 bases at V and 1 base at J, with 8 bases between. CDR3 nucleotides: TGCAGCGTTAGCCGACAGAACACTGAAGCTTTCTTT. Translating gives CSVSRQNTEAFF.

The chain combines TRBV4-3 with TRBJ2-3; TRBD1 is a possible D gene (6 bases). The CDR3 covers 16 residues. Per germline, CDR1 LGHNA and CDR2 YSLEER. Trimming pared 0 bases from V and 0 bases from J, leaving 10 bases between. The CDR3 region is CASSQDTGGSTDTQYF. CDR3 DNA: TGCGCCAGCAGCCAAGATACTGGGGGCAGCACAGATACGCAGTATTTT.

This sequence joins TRBV7-6 and TRBJ2-7; D unclear. The CDR3 length is 12 residues. Germline V gives CDR1 SGHVS, CDR2 FNYEAQ. V was trimmed by 5 bases and J by 6 bases, leaving 11 bases between them. The DNA of the CDR3 is TGTGCCAGCAGCCAACATTCGCCCGAGCAGTACTTC. It is translated as CASSQHSPEQYF.

This clone appeared a few times. V gene TRBV11-2 combines with J gene TRBJ2-3; TRBD2 is a possible D gene (5 bases). The CDR3 runs to 14 residues. V was shortened by 3 bases and J by 5 bases, with 12 bases between the two germline ends. Germline CDR1 and CDR2: SGHAT and FQNNGV. The CDR3 DNA reads TGTGCCAGCAGCTTTTTGGGCCGGGGAGATACGCAGTATTTT. It codes for CASSFLGRGDTQYF.

The chain carries TRBV7-2 and TRBJ2-2, with 11 nucleotides matching TRBD2. This CDR3 is built from 16 residues. The J segment lost 7 bases and the V segment lost 5 bases, leaving 9 bases of the junction unmatched. Germline CDR1 reads SGHTA; CDR2 reads FQGNSA. For the CDR3, the DNA is TGTGCCAGCAGCACGAGTAGCGGGAGGGCGAGCGGGGAGCTGTTTTTT. Protein: CASSTSSGRASGELFF.

This clone was picked up a small number of times. This chain joins TRBV29-1 and TRBJ1-1, with a tentative D call TRBD1 (6 bases). Trimming removed 7 bases at V and 0 bases at J, with 12 bases between. Germline lookup yields CDR1 SQVTM and CDR2 ANQGSEA. The CDR3 totals 13 residues. The CDR3 bases are TGCAGCGGTCTTAGGGGGATGAACACTGAAGCTTTCTTT. Amino acid sequence: CSGLRGMNTEAFF.

The V gene is TRBV7-2, the J gene TRBJ1-3, with 9 bases that match TRBD1. V trimming: 5 bases; J trimming: 9 bases; junction bases outside the gene matches: 11. Germline V gene data show CDR1 as SGHTA and CDR2 as FQGNSA. The CDR3 has 15 amino acids. CDR3 sequence (DNA): TGTGCCAGCAGCCCGGACAGGGGAGGTTGGGGCACCATATATTTT. Protein sequence: CASSPDRGGWGTIYF. Full variable domain (missing parts from reference TRBV7-2 and TRBJ1-3): GAGVSQSPSNKVTEKGKDVELRCDPISGHTALYWYRQSLGQGLEFLIYFQGNSAPDKSGLPSDRFSAERTGGSVSTLTIQRTQQEDSAVYLCASSPDRGGWGTIYFGEGSWLTVV.

This chain joins TRBV19 and TRBJ1-2; 7 bases fit TRBD1. CDR3 length: 15 amino acids. From germline, CDR1 is LNHDA and CDR2 SQIVND (reference sequence). The J segment lost 4 bases and the V segment lost 5 bases, leaving 10 bases of the junction unmatched. This chain's CDR3 is CASSLTTGRAYGYTF. As DNA, the CDR3 is TGTGCCAGTAGTCTGACGACAGGGAGGGCCTATGGCTACACCTTC.

This clone came up a few times. V gene TRBV6-6 combines with J gene TRBJ2-7, with TRBD1 identical over 10 bases. Trimming removed 6 bases from V and 6 bases from J; junction bases left unmatched: 11. Germline CDR1 is MNHNY and CDR2 is SVGAGI (reference sequence). CDR3 length equals 15 residues. CDR3 residues: CASRRTGGSEGEQYF. The CDR3 DNA reads as TGTGCCAGCAGACGGACAGGGGGGTCAGAAGGCGAGCAGTACTTC.

The chain joins TRBV10-3 to TRBJ1-1, with TRBD1 matching over 9 bases. J gave up 1 base and V 6 bases, and 12 bases lay outside the gene matches. The germline V gene has CDR1 ENHRY and CDR2 SYGVKD. The CDR3 contains 17 residues. The CDR3 DNA follows: TGTGCCATCAGCGACTGGGGAAGGGGACAGGGGAACACTGAAGCTTTCTTT. Translating it yields CAISDWGRGQGNTEAFF.

DNA of the CDR3: TGTGCCAGCAGCCTCATGGCTGCGGCCCAGTACTTC. It translates to CASSLMAAAQYF. V and J are TRBV7-2 and TRBJ2-5, with D hard to call. The CDR3 spans 12 residues. V shed 5 bases and J shed 9 bases, with 13 bases lying between them. Germline V gene lookup returns CDR1 SGHTA and CDR2 FQGNSA.

This clone was found many times. The chain employs TRBV7-2 and TRBJ2-3; 13 positions match TRBD2. This CDR3 has 14 amino acids. Germline CDR1 is SGHTA and CDR2 is FQGNSA. Germline trimming cut 3 bases from V and 6 bases from J; bases unmatched to any gene: 0. The CDR3 DNA reads as TGTGCCAGCAGCTTGACTAGCGGGAGGGATACGCAGTATTTT. Its protein is CASSLTSGRDTQYF.

This clone was found a few times. The chain combines TRBV25-1 with TRBJ2-7; 11 nucleotides align to TRBD1. CDR3 size: 13 residues. J lost 3 bases, V lost 8 bases, and 3 bases had no gene match. Germline lookup yields CDR1 MGHDK and CDR2 SYGVNS. The CDR3 here is CASSGTGGYEQYF. CDR3 DNA: TGTGCCAGCTCGGGGACAGGGGGCTACGAGCAGTACTTC.

This clone was recorded a few times. The genes are TRBV19 and TRBJ2-2; D remains ambiguous. The V end was cut by 3 bases, the J end by 7 bases, with 12 bases between. The CDR3 totals 14 residues. The V gene's germline CDR1 is LNHDA and CDR2 SQIVND (reference sequence). CDR3 region: CASSILGGIGELFF. The CDR3 bases are TGTGCCAGTAGTATTCTTGGTGGGATCGGGGAGCTGTTTTTT. Variable domain in full (rest from reference TRBV19 and TRBJ2-2): DGGITQSPKYLFRKEGQNVTLSCEQNLNHDAMYWYRQDPGQGLRLIYYSQIVNDFQKGDIAEGYSVSREKKESFPLTVTSAQKNPTAFYLCASSILGGIGELFFGEGSRLTVL.

This clone was counted a few times. This chain joins TRBV4-1 and TRBJ2-4, with TRBD2 matching over 8 bases. The CDR3 totals 15 residues. Trimming removed 2 bases from V and 7 bases from J; junction bases left unmatched: 7. Germline V gene lookup returns CDR1 MGHRA and CDR2 YSYEKL. As DNA, the CDR3 is TGCGCCAGCAGCCAATTAACCGGGACTAGTAACATTCAGTACTTC. This translates into CASSQLTGTSNIQYF.

The V and J genes are TRBV25-1 and TRBJ1-4; 7 positions agree with TRBD1. V lost 5 bases, J lost 4 bases, and 10 bases stayed unmatched. The CDR3 has 16 amino acids. Germline assignment: CDR1 MGHDK and CDR2 SYGVNS. The CDR3 spells CASSPRRQGDNEKLFF. The DNA for the CDR3 is TGTGCCAGCAGTCCCCGCCGCCAGGGGGATAATGAAAAACTGTTTTTT.

V is TRBV5-1 and J is TRBJ1-2; TRBD1 matches at 7 bases. With V trimmed by 0 bases and J by 4 bases, 3 bases remained unmatched. The CDR3 extends over 14 amino acids. The germline V gene encodes CDR1 SGHRS and CDR2 YFSETQ. In nucleotides, the CDR3 is TGCGCCAGCAGCTTGGTGGGACAGCCCTATGGCTACACCTTC. This gives the protein CASSLVGQPYGYTF.

In the case of this clone: It may be a read error: a sequence one base away is much more abundant. This chain connects TRBV9 to TRBJ2-3; D is uncertain. The CDR3 covers 12 residues. The germline gives CDR1 SGDLS, CDR2 YYNGEE. Trimming stripped 4 bases from V and 2 bases from J, with 5 bases between. The CDR3 region has the DNA TGTGCCAGCAGCTTAGCCACAGATACGCAGTATTTT. Translation gives CASSLATDTQYF.

There are a few counts of this clone. V gene TRBV25-1 combines with J gene TRBJ1-6; D gene ambiguous. Germline CDR1 MGHDK, CDR2 SYGVNS. The V and J ends lost 4 bases and 6 bases respectively, with 13 bases between them. The length of the CDR3 is 15 residues. The CDR3 DNA reads TGTGCCAGCAGTGGCCCACGAGGTCTTAATTCACCCCTCCACTTT. This codes for CASSGPRGLNSPLHF.